Below, one T cell receptor (beta chain) is given with its context. Its antigen is not known. J was trimmed by 0 bases and V by 3 bases; bases with no gene match: 8. The CDR3 spans 18 residues. Germline V gene lookup returns CDR1 MDHEN and CDR2 SYDVKM. The data stem from a study of post-analysis software for immune sequencing data. Study-wide background: The disease courses covered relapsing-remitting, secondary progressive and progressive-relapsing multiple sclerosis. Study-level findings and limits: Included in a set of roughly five TRBV segments more frequent in patients than controls were TRBV5-6, TRBV5-1 and TRBV20-1.

TCR beta cDNA libraries included unique molecular identifiers. Around 500,000 cDNA molecules were obtained per 1 to 10 million input T cells. From the PCR reads, TCRdb called clonotypes with MiXCR, one entry per CDR3 protein. This sample has fewer than 850,000 distinct CDR3 sequences; roughly 27% occur once, and the top ten carry around 0.6%. The sequence came from a girl aged 10-17 years with multiple sclerosis. The genes are TRBV28 and TRBJ2-3, with 11 bases lining up with TRBD2. The sequencing sample was made of blood. CDR3 residues: CASSFSGGATVSTDTQYF. The CDR3 DNA reads TGTGCCAGCAGTTTTAGCGGGGGGGCCACGGTCAGCACAGATACGCAGTATTTT.